This TCR beta chain was sequenced during a study of technical replicates of blood from a handful of donors. The CDR3 is 14 amino acids. Germline CDR1 SQVTM, CDR2 ANQGSEA. The junction had 10 bases not matched to a gene; V was cut back by 7 bases and J by 6 bases. Libraries were prepared by immunoSEQ multiplex PCR; TCRdb keeps only in-frame clonotypes and omits some of them. The sample includes about 97,000 clones, around 96% seen only once; the top ten take 0.25% to 0.35%. The material sequenced was T cells isolated from PBMCs. The origin of this receptor is a human donor in good health. The J gene is TRBJ2-2, the V gene TRBV29-1; 8 bases are shared with TRBD1. The CDR3 protein is CSATWTGSAGELFF. The CDR3, as DNA: TGCAGCGCTACCTGGACAGGGAGCGCCGGGGAGCTGTTTTTT.